A single sample gave rise to the 17 T cell receptor beta chains below, sequenced in a study of blood T cells in healthy people across ages. The second PCR ran roughly 7 to 12 cycles with a sample-barcoded 5' primer and J-beta primers. Each CDR3 protein is one row after TCRdb ran MiXCR on the 5' RACE reads. This sample has over a million distinct CDR3 sequences, with under 55% found just once. Sequenced input: blood. These receptors were taken from a woman aged 60-75 years in good health.

The chain uses TRBV9 and TRBJ2-3; tentative D call: TRBD2 (6 bases). The germline V gene has CDR1 SGDLS and CDR2 YYNGEE. The V gene lost 0 bases and the J gene lost 11 bases, with 19 bases spanning the gap. This CDR3 has 15 amino acids. CDR3 in amino acids: CASSVGAVGLKEQYF. The CDR3 nucleotides are TGTGCCAGCAGCGTAGGGGCTGTGGGACTGAAGGAGCAGTATTTT.

The chain recombines TRBV6-5 with TRBJ2-7, with 11 bases identical to TRBD2. Losses at the gene ends were 0 bases for V and 3 bases for J; bases not matched to a gene: 19. The CDR3 sequence is 21 residues long. CDR1 is MNHEY and CDR2 is SVGAGI in the germline V gene. The CDR3 sequence: CASSYSPFSGRALPFLYEQYF. CDR3 in DNA: TGTGCCAGCAGTTACTCGCCCTTTAGCGGGAGGGCCCTCCCCTTCCTCTACGAGCAGTACTTC.

This clonotype was detected ten times or more. The chain employs TRBV29-1 and TRBJ2-5; possible D gene TRBD1, 5 bases. There are 11 residues in the CDR3. Germline V CDR1 and CDR2: SQVTM, ANQGSEA. V lost 4 bases, J lost 5 bases, and 8 bases lay in between. CDR3 sequence reads: CSVGRVETQYF. CDR3 nucleotide sequence: TGCAGCGTTGGCAGGGTGGAGACCCAGTACTTC.

V and J are TRBV20-1 and TRBJ2-5, with TRBD2 identical over 13 bases. Losses at the gene ends were 1 base for V and 5 bases for J; bases not matched to a gene: 22. There are 21 residues in the CDR3. In germline, CDR1 is DFQATT, CDR2 SNEGSKA (reference sequence). The CDR3 DNA reads as TGCAGTGCTAGAGGGCGGACCGCAAGCCCGACGACTAGCGGGAGGCAGGAGACCCAGTACTTC. Translation gives CSARGRTASPTTSGRQETQYF.

V usage is TRBV6-5 and J usage is TRBJ2-1, with 12 bases identical to TRBD2. Germline CDR1 and CDR2: MNHEY and SVGAGI. V trimming: 8 bases; J trimming: 6 bases; junction bases outside the gene matches: 5. CDR3 length equals 14 residues. The CDR3 DNA follows: TGTGCCAGCGCACGACTAGCGGGAGTCAATGAGCAGTTCTTC. This translates into CASARLAGVNEQFF.

This chain links TRBV6-2 or TRBV6-3 with TRBJ2-3; 9 nucleotides match TRBD2. Germline values: CDR1 MNHEY, CDR2 SVGEGT. This CDR3 spans 15 amino acids. J was trimmed by 1 base and V by 6 bases; bases with no gene match: 5. The CDR3 protein is CASRNLAGRTDTQYF. CDR3 nucleotides: TGTGCCAGCAGGAATCTAGCGGGACGCACAGATACGCAGTATTTT.

The chain uses TRBV29-1 and TRBJ2-2; D may be TRBD1 or TRBD2 (5 bases each). CDR1 and CDR2 from the germline V gene are SQVTM and ANQGSEA. This CDR3 region has 12 residues. With 6 bases removed from V and 6 bases from J, the gap between germline ends came to 11 bases. This CDR3 reads CSVGDGAGELFF. The DNA of the CDR3 is TGCAGCGTAGGGGACGGCGCCGGGGAGCTGTTTTTT.

This clonotype was seen more than once but under ten times. The rearrangement links TRBV29-1 to TRBJ2-4; TRBD1 aligns across 8 bases. There are 13 residues in the CDR3. Germline V gene sequence: CDR1 SQVTM, CDR2 ANQGSEA. The J segment lost 0 bases and the V segment lost 6 bases, leaving 1 base of the junction unmatched. The CDR3 here is CSVGTGAKNIQYF. CDR3 in DNA: TGCAGCGTCGGGACAGGAGCCAAAAACATTCAGTACTTC.

V and J are TRBV5-1 and TRBJ2-7; 12 nucleotides line up with TRBD2. V gave up 4 bases and J gave up 2 bases; unmatched junction bases: 10. Germline lookup yields CDR1 SGHRS and CDR2 YFSETQ. The CDR3 is made up of 17 amino acids. As DNA, the CDR3 is TGCGCCAGCAGCAAAGCCGGGACTAGCGGGTTTCCCTACGAGCAGTACTTC. This codes for CASSKAGTSGFPYEQYF. The full variable domain, with the rest looked up from reference TRBV5-1 and TRBJ2-7, is KAGVTQTPRYLIKTRGQQVTLSCSPISGHRSVSWYQQTPGQGLQFLFEYFSETQRNKGNFPGRFSGRQFSNSRSEMNVSTLELGDSALYLCASSKAGTSGFPYEQYFGPGTRLTVT.

V is TRBV10-1 and J is TRBJ2-5; no firm D call. Germline CDR1 WNHNN, CDR2 SYGVQD (reference sequence). The CDR3 covers 14 residues. V was pared by 6 bases and J by 3 bases, with 14 bases between. The CDR3 coding sequence is TGCGCCAGCAGCCTAGTCCTCCCCAAAGAGACCCAGTACTTC. Amino acid sequence: CASSLVLPKETQYF.

The V gene is TRBV6-5, the J gene TRBJ1-1; D unresolved. The V end lost 0 bases, the J end lost 3 bases, and 11 bases lay between the germline ends. The germline V gene encodes CDR1 MNHEY and CDR2 SVGAGI. This CDR3 spans 15 amino acids. The CDR3 coding sequence is TGTGCCAGCAGTTACTCTGGGAGGCGGGACACTGAAGCTTTCTTT. It is translated as CASSYSGRRDTEAFF.

This clonotype showed up just a few times. V usage is TRBV6-5 and J usage is TRBJ2-3; the D is unclear. Germline V gene data show CDR1 as MNHEY and CDR2 as SVGAGI. V gave up 2 bases and J gave up 6 bases, with 15 bases separating them. The CDR3 runs to 15 residues. In DNA form, the CDR3 reads TGTGCCAGCAGTTACCTCCAAACCACTGGGGATACGCAGTATTTT. The encoded protein is CASSYLQTTGDTQYF.

CDR3 residues: CASSLGAGAVNEQYF. The CDR3, as DNA: TGTGCCAGCAGCTTAGGGGCGGGAGCAGTTAATGAGCAGTACTTC. The gene calls are TRBV7-9 and TRBJ2-7, with 7 positions matching TRBD2. CDR3 length: 15 residues. Losses at the gene ends were 1 base for V and 7 bases for J; bases not matched to a gene: 10. From germline, CDR1 is SEHNR and CDR2 FQNEAQ (reference sequence).

This chain links TRBV12-3 or TRBV12-4 with TRBJ2-7, with 8 nucleotides matching TRBD2. This CDR3 spans 15 amino acids. Trimming took 3 bases from V and 6 from J; bases not matched to a gene: 10. The CDR3 sequence is CASSFPAGDRFEQYF. For the CDR3, the DNA is TGTGCCAGCAGTTTCCCAGCGGGGGATCGGTTCGAGCAGTACTTC.

The rearrangement links TRBV12-5 to TRBJ2-7; D call uncertain. The J call is in doubt because the DNA end fits TRBJ2-5 better. The germline CDR1 and CDR2 sequences are LGHNT and FRNRAP. The CDR3 contains 11 residues. The CDR3 loop reads CASAQMETQYF. For the CDR3, the DNA is TGTGCTAGTGCCCAGATGGAGACCCAGTACTTC.

The chain links TRBV12-3 or TRBV12-4 to TRBJ2-1; either TRBD1 or TRBD2 may fit D (6 bases each). Trimming took 7 bases from V and 5 from J, leaving 18 bases between them. CDR3 length: 15 residues. CDR3 protein: CASTLGGGGHNEQFF. In DNA, the CDR3 is TGTGCCAGCACTCTAGGAGGAGGGGGGCACAATGAGCAGTTCTTC.

Only a few counts were recorded for this clonotype. The chain employs TRBV4-2 and TRBJ2-7, with 8 bases matching TRBD2. The CDR3 spans 15 residues. The ends lost 1 base at V and 2 bases at J; junction bases unmatched: 4. Germline loops: CDR1 LGHNA, CDR2 YNFKEQ. The chain's CDR3 is CASSQVAAGAYEQYF. The CDR3 region has the DNA TGTGCCAGCAGCCAAGTTGCAGCGGGAGCCTACGAGCAGTACTTC.